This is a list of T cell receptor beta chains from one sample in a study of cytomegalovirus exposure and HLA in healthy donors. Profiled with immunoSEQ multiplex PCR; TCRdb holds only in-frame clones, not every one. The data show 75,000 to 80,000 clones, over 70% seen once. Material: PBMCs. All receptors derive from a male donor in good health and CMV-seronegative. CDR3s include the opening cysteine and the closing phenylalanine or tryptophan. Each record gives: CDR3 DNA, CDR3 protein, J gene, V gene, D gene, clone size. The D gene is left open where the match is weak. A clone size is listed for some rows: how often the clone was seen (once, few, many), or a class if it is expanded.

CDR3 DNA: TGCAGTGCCTCCGACAGGGCTGGCTACACCTTC
CDR3 protein: CSASDRAGYTF
J gene: TRBJ1-2
V gene: TRBV20-1
D gene: TRBD1
clone size: -

CDR3 DNA: TGTGCCAGCAGCTCGTCCGGGACAGGGTATTATCATGGCTACACCTTC
CDR3 protein: CASSSSGTGYYHGYTF
J gene: TRBJ1-2
V gene: TRBV13
D gene: TRBD1
clone size: -

CDR3 DNA: TGTGCCAGCAGTTTTCGCAGTTTGAACACTGAAGCTTTCTTT
CDR3 protein: CASSFRSLNTEAFF
J gene: TRBJ1-1
V gene: TRBV27
D gene: -
clone size: -

CDR3 DNA: TGCGCCAGCAGCCAGAGCGGCGAGGGGGCGCAGTATTTT
CDR3 protein: CASSQSGEGAQYF
J gene: TRBJ2-3
V gene: TRBV4-3
D gene: -
clone size: -

CDR3 DNA: TGTGCTAGTGGCGCGGACAGGTACACTGAAGCTTTCTTT
CDR3 protein: CASGADRYTEAFF
J gene: TRBJ1-1
V gene: TRBV12-5
D gene: TRBD1
clone size: -

CDR3 DNA: TGTGCCAGCAGCCAATTAAGGGGTGCTGAAGCTTTCTTT
CDR3 protein: CASSQLRGAEAFF
J gene: TRBJ1-1
V gene: TRBV14
D gene: -
clone size: once

CDR3 DNA: TGCGCCAGCAGCCACGGACTAGCGGGGGGGCCCGGGGAGCTGTTTTTT
CDR3 protein: CASSHGLAGGPGELFF
J gene: TRBJ2-2
V gene: TRBV4-1
D gene: TRBD2
clone size: -

CDR3 DNA: TGCGCCAGCAGCCCACTAGCGGGGGGGAGCACAGATACGCAGTATTTT
CDR3 protein: CASSPLAGGSTDTQYF
J gene: TRBJ2-3
V gene: TRBV5-1
D gene: TRBD2
clone size: -

CDR3 DNA: TGTGCCAGCAGCTCTCGGACTAGCGGGGGGGTTTACAATGAGCAGTTCTTC
CDR3 protein: CASSSRTSGGVYNEQFF
J gene: TRBJ2-1
V gene: TRBV27
D gene: TRBD2
clone size: -

CDR3 DNA: TGTGCCAGTAGTATGAGCTTCCAAGAGACCCAGTACTTC
CDR3 protein: CASSMSFQETQYF
J gene: TRBJ2-5
V gene: TRBV19
D gene: -
clone size: -

CDR3 DNA: TGTGCCAGTTTCGACGGGTTGAACACTGAAGCTTTCTTT
CDR3 protein: CASFDGLNTEAFF
J gene: TRBJ1-1
V gene: TRBV19
D gene: -
clone size: -

CDR3 DNA: TGCGCCAGCAGCTTGGACAGCCATGGAAACACCATATATTTT
CDR3 protein: CASSLDSHGNTIYF
J gene: TRBJ1-3
V gene: TRBV5-1
D gene: -
clone size: -

CDR3 DNA: TGTGCCAGCAGCGGGACATCTGGAAACACCATATATTTT
CDR3 protein: CASSGTSGNTIYF
J gene: TRBJ1-3
V gene: TRBV6-5
D gene: -
clone size: -

CDR3 DNA: TGCGCCAGCAGTGAGTCTTCAGGGTTACCCCTCCACTTT
CDR3 protein: CASSESSGLPLHF
J gene: TRBJ1-6
V gene: TRBV10-2
D gene: -
clone size: -

CDR3 DNA: TGTGCCACCAGCAGAGACCAGGGGGAGCCCCAGCATTTT
CDR3 protein: CATSRDQGEPQHF
J gene: TRBJ1-5
V gene: TRBV15
D gene: TRBD1
clone size: -

CDR3 DNA: TGTGCCAGCAGGTCCCTCTATGGCTACACCTTC
CDR3 protein: CASRSLYGYTF
J gene: TRBJ1-2
V gene: TRBV27
D gene: -
clone size: -